This T cell receptor (beta chain) was captured by sequencing in a study of early T cells in non-severe SARS-CoV-2 infection. Study-level background: Unsorted whole blood bulk RNA was sequenced, with unpaired chains.

Study-level results: Private and CD4 specificities were missed by VDJdb matching, which favored anti-spike CD8 responses.

The ends lost 7 bases at V and 4 bases at J; junction bases unmatched: 23. CDR1 is GTSNPN, CDR2 SVGIG, per germline (reference sequence). The CDR3 covers 18 residues. This clonotype has a count of ten or more. Its antigen is currently unknown. Tagging with unique molecular identifiers was applied to individual cDNA molecules. TCRdb reanalysed the 5' RACE reads using MiXCR and keeps one entry per CDR3 protein. The data hold about 33,000 distinct CDR3 sequences, with 4.7% observed a single time. The chain joins TRBV30 to TRBJ1-2; 8 nucleotides agree with TRBD1. This clonotype originated in an adult who was a healthcare worker with PCR-confirmed SARS-CoV-2 infection or an uninfected control (not recorded which). Sequenced material: whole blood. The CDR3 reads CALNRDRTFPSTSYGYTF. For the CDR3, the DNA is TGTGCCTTAAATCGGGACAGGACCTTCCCTTCTACGAGCTATGGCTACACCTTC.